The 10 T cell receptor beta chains below were found in one sample sequenced in a study of T cell changes during pregnancy in multiple sclerosis. TCRdb's copy holds only in-frame clones and misses some; the assay was immunoSEQ multiplex PCR. This sample has under 80,000 clones; just over 90% occur once, and the top ten carry 0.47%. The material sequenced was CD4+ T cells from peripheral blood mononuclear cells, taken in the second trimester of pregnancy. Receptors were obtained from a female donor with multiple sclerosis, enrolled in a pregnancy study.

The rearrangement uses TRBV28 and TRBJ2-3; 12 nucleotides match TRBD2. The CDR3 runs 16 residues. The V and J ends lost 5 bases and 9 bases, in that order; junction bases with no gene match: 12. Germline V gene data show CDR1 as MDHEN and CDR2 as SYDVKM. The CDR3 DNA reads as TGTGCCAGCAGTCGGCGACTAGCGGGAGATTTCCGGACGCAGTATTTT. It encodes CASSRRLAGDFRTQYF.

This chain connects TRBV21-1 to TRBJ1-1; TRBD1, the table's D call, was not compared with the DNA. TRBV21-1 is annotated as a pseudogene. This CDR3 contains 13 residues. This CDR3 reads CASSSMVRLSAFF. DNA for the CDR3: TGTGCCAGCAGCTCCATGGTCAGGCTGTCAGCTTTCTTT.

The chain couples TRBV30 to TRBJ2-5, with TRBD2 matching 7 bases. CDR3 length: 18 amino acids. The V gene's germline CDR1 is GTSNPN and CDR2 SVGIG (reference sequence). V was clipped by 1 base and J by 3 bases; unmatched bases: 17. CDR3: CAWSGYTGERDFKETQYF. The CDR3 coding sequence is TGTGCCTGGAGTGGTTATACCGGGGAGCGGGACTTTAAAGAGACCCAGTACTTC.

CDR3 region: CATRDGGTDTQYF. DNA for the CDR3: TGTGCCACCCGGGACGGGGGTACAGATACGCAGTATTTT. This sequence joins TRBV28 and TRBJ2-3; a weak D match, TRBD2 (6 bases). The CDR3 contains 13 residues. CDR1 is MDHEN, CDR2 SYDVKM, per germline. The V gene lost 10 bases and the J gene lost 3 bases, with 14 bases spanning the gap. The variable domain in full, completed from reference TRBV28 and TRBJ2-3, reads DVKVTQSSRYLVKRTGEKVFLECVQDMDHENMFWYRQDPGLGLRLIYFSYDVKMKEKGDIPEGYSVSREKKERFSLILESASTNQTSMYLCATRDGGTDTQYFGPGTRLTVL.

The chain is built from TRBV6-6 and TRBJ1-2; D gene uncertain. This CDR3 contains 13 residues. Trimming shortened V by 6 bases and J by 1 base, and 9 bases separated the two germline ends. Germline values: CDR1 MNHNY, CDR2 SVGAGI (reference sequence). The DNA of the CDR3 is TGTGCCAGCAGACTCGACATTAACTATGGCTACACCTTC. Translated, it gives CASRLDINYGYTF.

J is TRBJ2-2 and V is TRBV18; the D gene is possibly TRBD1 (5 bases). CDR3 length: 15 residues. Trimming took off 3 bases at V and 4 bases at J, with 12 bases between the two ends. Germline V lookup: CDR1 KGHSH, CDR2 LQKENI. The CDR3, as DNA: TGTGCCAGCTCACCGTCCAGGGTGAGCACCGGGGAGCTGTTTTTT. Encoded protein: CASSPSRVSTGELFF. Using reference TRBV18 and TRBJ2-2 for the parts outside the CDR3, the full variable domain is NAGVMQNPRHLVRRRGQEARLRCSPMKGHSHVYWYRQLPEEGLKFMVYLQKENIIDESGMPKERFSAEFPKEGPSILRIQQVVRGDSAAYFCASSPSRVSTGELFFGEGSRLTVL.

In the case of this clone: The same CDR3 is also encoded by other DNA sequences in this sample. The V and J genes are TRBV27 and TRBJ2-7; 7 bases agree with TRBD1. The CDR3 totals 14 residues. The V gene end was trimmed by 3 bases and the J gene end by 2 bases; junction bases not matched to a gene: 4. Germline V gene data show CDR1 as MNHEY and CDR2 as SMNVEV (reference sequence). The chain's CDR3 is CASSLRQGTYEQYF. The CDR3 DNA sequence: TGTGCCAGCAGTTTGAGACAGGGCACCTACGAGCAGTACTTC.

This clone has just one count. The J gene is TRBJ2-7, the V gene TRBV27; the match to TRBD1 covers 7 bases. The germline V gene encodes CDR1 MNHEY and CDR2 SMNVEV (reference sequence). The CDR3 consists of 15 residues. Trimming removed 5 bases from V and 7 bases from J; junction bases left unmatched: 14. CDR3: CASSVVTTGVGEQYF. The CDR3 DNA reads TGTGCCAGCAGTGTAGTCACTACAGGGGTTGGGGAGCAGTACTTC.

The rearrangement uses TRBV19 and TRBJ2-7; a possible D gene is TRBD2 (5 bases). The CDR3 length is 14 residues. V was pared by 8 bases and J by 2 bases, with 16 bases between. The germline V gene encodes CDR1 LNHDA and CDR2 SQIVND (reference sequence). The CDR3 is CASRRTVGAYEQYF. The CDR3 DNA reads as TGTGCCAGTCGACGGACCGTCGGGGCCTACGAGCAGTACTTC.

This clone has a handful of counts. The chain recombines TRBV7-3 with TRBJ1-1; 8 bases are a match to TRBD1. V shed 6 bases and J 4 bases; nucleotides not matched to a gene: 4. The germline V gene has CDR1 SGHTA and CDR2 FQGTGA. The CDR3 length is 13 residues. This CDR3 reads CASSRDRGTEAFF. CDR3 coding DNA: TGTGCCAGCAGTCGAGACAGGGGCACTGAAGCTTTCTTT.